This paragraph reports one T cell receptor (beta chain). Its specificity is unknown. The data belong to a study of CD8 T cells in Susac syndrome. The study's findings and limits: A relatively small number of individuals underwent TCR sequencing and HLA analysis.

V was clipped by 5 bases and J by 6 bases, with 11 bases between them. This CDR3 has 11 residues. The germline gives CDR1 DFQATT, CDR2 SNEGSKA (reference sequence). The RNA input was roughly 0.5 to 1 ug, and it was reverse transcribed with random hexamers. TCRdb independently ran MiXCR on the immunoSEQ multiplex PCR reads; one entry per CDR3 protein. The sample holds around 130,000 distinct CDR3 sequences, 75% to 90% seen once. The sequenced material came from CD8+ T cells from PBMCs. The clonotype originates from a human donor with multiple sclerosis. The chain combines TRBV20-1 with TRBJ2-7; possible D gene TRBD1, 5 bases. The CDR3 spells CSADNRIEQYF. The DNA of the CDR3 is TGCAGTGCTGATAACAGGATCGAGCAGTACTTC.